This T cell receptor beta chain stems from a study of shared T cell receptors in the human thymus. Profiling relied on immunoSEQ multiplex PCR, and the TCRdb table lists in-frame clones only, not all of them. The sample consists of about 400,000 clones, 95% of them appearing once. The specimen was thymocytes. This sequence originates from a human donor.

The CDR3 is CASSPDKGNQPQHF. The CDR3 DNA sequence: TGTGCCAGCTCACCAGACAAAGGCAATCAGCCCCAGCATTTT. The genes are TRBV18 and TRBJ1-5; D is unclear. Trimming left V 2 bases short and J 2 bases short, with 7 bases between. The CDR3 is made up of 14 amino acids. CDR1 and CDR2 from the germline V gene are KGHSH and LQKENI.